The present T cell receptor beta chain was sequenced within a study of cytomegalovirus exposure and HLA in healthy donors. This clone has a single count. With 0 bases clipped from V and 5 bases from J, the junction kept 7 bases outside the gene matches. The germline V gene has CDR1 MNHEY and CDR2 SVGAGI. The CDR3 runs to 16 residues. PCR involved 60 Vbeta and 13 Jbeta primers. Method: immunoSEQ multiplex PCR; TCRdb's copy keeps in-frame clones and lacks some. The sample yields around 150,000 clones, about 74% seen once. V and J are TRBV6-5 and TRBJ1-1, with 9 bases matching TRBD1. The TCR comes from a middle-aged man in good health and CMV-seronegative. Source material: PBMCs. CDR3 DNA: TGTGCCAGCAGTTACTCCGGGACAGGGACCTCTACTGAAGCTTTCTTT. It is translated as CASSYSGTGTSTEAFF.